The 27 T cell receptor beta chains listed next were all sequenced from one sample in a study of T cells in Graves' hyperthyroidism and ophthalmopathy. Template material for amplifying TCR beta CDR3 regions consisted of RNA transcripts. With the HTBI primer set, the TCR CDR3 went through a first round of RT-PCR. TCRdb re-analysed the multiplex PCR reads in MiXCR, keeping a single row per CDR3 protein. The data show hundreds of thousands of distinct CDR3 sequences, 15% to 20% seen once. Sequencing was done on a sample of blood. The receptors here all came from a man aged 40-49 years with Graves' hyperthyroidism.

This clonotype has ten or more counts. The rearrangement uses TRBV2 and TRBJ2-7, with D perhaps being TRBD1 or TRBD2 (6 bases each). The CDR3 is 13 residues long. V shed 7 bases and J shed 4 bases, with 14 bases lying between them. Germline CDR1 SNHLY, CDR2 FYNNEI. For the CDR3, the DNA is TGTGCCAGCAATGAGGGGGGAAAATACGAGCAGTACTTC. This gives the protein CASNEGGKYEQYF.

This chain connects TRBV27 to TRBJ1-6; tentatively, D is TRBD1 (6 bases). Per the germline V gene, CDR1 is MNHEY and CDR2 is SMNVEV (reference sequence). The germline V and J ends were trimmed by 7 bases and 10 bases, with 17 bases remaining between them. The length of the CDR3 is 14 residues. CDR3 DNA sequence: TGTGCCAGCACCCCCGCCGGGACACTCTCACCCCTCCACTTT. It specifies CASTPAGTLSPLHF.

This clonotype has ten or more counts. The chain joins TRBV6-1 to TRBJ1-2, with D tentatively TRBD1 (6 bases). Germline V gene data show CDR1 as MNHNS and CDR2 as SASEGT. The CDR3 is 14 amino acids. The ends were cut back, 5 bases at V and 11 bases at J, with 21 bases in the middle. The CDR3 coding sequence is TGTGCCAGCAGTCCCCTGGGGACATCCGTTCGGTACACCTTC. It yields the protein CASSPLGTSVRYTF.

The table lists this clonotype with many counts. The chain carries TRBV24-1 and TRBJ2-3; 10 bases line up with TRBD1. The J segment lost 4 bases and the V segment lost 7 bases, leaving 7 bases of the junction unmatched. Germline CDR1 reads KGHDR; CDR2 reads SFDVKD. The length of the CDR3 is 15 residues. The CDR3 protein is CATRAKTGGADTQYF. The CDR3 nucleotides are TGTGCCACCAGAGCCAAGACAGGGGGCGCAGATACGCAGTATTTT.

The CDR3 sequence: CASSGDGWDTEAFF. Written as DNA, the CDR3 is TGTGCCAGCAGTGGGGACGGGTGGGACACTGAAGCTTTCTTT. The genes are TRBV6-2 or TRBV6-3 and TRBJ1-1; TRBD1 might be the D (5 bases). The CDR3 sequence is 14 residues long. The germline gives CDR1 MNHEY, CDR2 SVGEGT. V dropped 5 bases and J dropped 3 bases, with 13 bases sitting between them.

This clonotype was recorded many times. J is TRBJ2-7 and V is TRBV20-1; 9 bases map to TRBD1. Germline CDR1 and CDR2: DFQATT and SNEGSKA (reference sequence). The V gene end was trimmed by 0 bases and the J gene end by 3 bases; junction bases not matched to a gene: 6. CDR3 length equals 15 residues. CDR3 bases: TGCAGTGCTAGAGATCCGGGACAGGGTGGCTACGAGCAGTACTTC. Its protein is CSARDPGQGGYEQYF.

This clonotype was seen at least ten times. The V and J genes are TRBV6-1 and TRBJ1-2; 7 bases line up with TRBD1. Trimming cost V 6 bases and J 2 bases; bases outside gene matches: 9. Per germline, CDR1 MNHNS and CDR2 SASEGT. This CDR3 has 15 amino acids. CDR3 in DNA: TGTGCCAGCAGGGACCCCGGGACAGCAAACTATGGCTACACCTTC. Translating gives CASRDPGTANYGYTF.

Ten or more counts support this clonotype. This rearrangement joins TRBV9 to TRBJ1-1; 7 bases line up with TRBD1. Trimming removed 3 bases from V and 2 bases from J; junction bases left unmatched: 4. The length of the CDR3 is 14 residues. Germline CDR1 reads SGDLS; CDR2 reads YYNGEE. CDR3 sequence (DNA): TGTGCCAGCAGCGCGGGACAGCTAAACACTGAAGCTTTCTTT. Translating gives CASSAGQLNTEAFF. Drawing the rest from reference TRBV9 and TRBJ1-1, the complete variable domain is DSGVTQTPKHLITATGQRVTLRCSPRSGDLSVYWYQQSLDQGLQFLIQYYNGEERAKGNILERFSAQQFPDLHSELNLSSLELGDSALYFCASSAGQLNTEAFFGQGTRLTVV.

This clonotype has a handful of counts. V gene TRBV4-2 combines with J gene TRBJ1-1; D is possibly TRBD1 (6 bases). This CDR3 region has 15 residues. V lost 4 bases and J 5 bases, leaving 17 bases between the germline ends. Germline CDR1 is LGHNA and CDR2 is YNFKEQ. The CDR3 nucleotides read TGTGCCAGCAGCCGAAGCGATAGAGGGGGAACTGAAGCTTTCTTT. Translated, it gives CASSRSDRGGTEAFF.

V is TRBV6-1 and J is TRBJ1-4, with TRBD1 as a possible D gene (6 bases). This CDR3 region has 15 residues. Germline-derived CDR1 and CDR2 are MNHNS and SASEGT. With 8 bases removed from V and 6 bases from J, the gap between germline ends came to 19 bases. Here the CDR3 reads CASHNLDPGDEKLFF. CDR3 sequence (DNA): TGTGCCAGCCACAACCTTGACCCAGGGGATGAAAAACTGTTTTTT.

This clonotype was detected only a few times. V and J are TRBV28 and TRBJ1-1, with 9 bases identical to TRBD1. Germline CDR1 and CDR2: MDHEN and SYDVKM. The junction had 10 bases not matched to a gene; V was cut back by 3 bases and J by 5 bases. This CDR3 region has 16 residues. CDR3 sequence reads: CASSLQPGGTGTEAFF. The CDR3 DNA sequence: TGTGCCAGCAGTTTGCAGCCGGGCGGGACAGGGACTGAAGCTTTCTTT.

This clonotype was detected many times. J is TRBJ2-7 and V is TRBV28; weak D call: TRBD1 (6 bases). V was clipped by 6 bases and J by 4 bases, with 13 bases between them. The CDR3 contains 13 residues. From germline, CDR1 is MDHEN and CDR2 SYDVKM. Written as DNA, the CDR3 is TGTGCCAGCAGAACCGGGACATCGTACGAGCAGTACTTC. Translating gives CASRTGTSYEQYF.

This clonotype was recorded at least ten times. V is TRBV20-1 and J is TRBJ2-3; 10 bases match TRBD2. The CDR3 runs 14 residues. With V trimmed by 3 bases and J by 3 bases, 3 bases remained unmatched. Germline assignment: CDR1 DFQATT and CDR2 SNEGSKA (reference sequence). The CDR3 protein is CSASISGGTDTQYF. CDR3 coding DNA: TGCAGTGCTAGTATTAGCGGGGGGACAGATACGCAGTATTTT.

The table lists this clonotype with many counts. The chain couples TRBV14 to TRBJ2-6; D is undetermined. The CDR3 totals 15 residues. From germline, CDR1 is SGHDN and CDR2 FVKESK. V was cut by 2 bases and J by 0 bases, with 5 bases left in between. The CDR3 sequence: CASSQHYSGANVLTF. CDR3 coding DNA: TGTGCCAGCAGCCAACATTACTCTGGGGCCAACGTCCTGACTTTC.

The J gene is TRBJ1-2, the V gene TRBV2; D uncertain. Germline CDR1 SNHLY, CDR2 FYNNEI. CDR3 length equals 13 residues. V was pared by 4 bases and J by 2 bases, with 8 bases between. CDR3 amino acids: CASSVEENYGYTF. The CDR3 DNA sequence: TGTGCCAGCAGTGTCGAGGAGAACTATGGCTACACCTTC.

This chain joins TRBV18 and TRBJ1-3, with 7 bases matching TRBD1. Losses at the gene ends were 6 bases for V and 3 bases for J; bases not matched to a gene: 5. Germline V CDR1 and CDR2: KGHSH, LQKENI. The length of the CDR3 is 14 residues. CDR3 nucleotide sequence: TGTGCCAGCTCGCCGGACAGGCTTGGAAACACCATATATTTT. Translating gives CASSPDRLGNTIYF.

V usage is TRBV20-1 and J usage is TRBJ2-1; 8 positions match TRBD1. The junction had 7 bases not matched to a gene; V was cut back by 5 bases and J by 4 bases. Germline lookup yields CDR1 DFQATT and CDR2 SNEGSKA (reference sequence). The CDR3 has 14 residues. The CDR3 region is CSAPRQGLYNEQFF. The DNA of the CDR3 is TGCAGTGCTCCCCGACAGGGGCTATACAATGAGCAGTTCTTC.

This clonotype appeared many times. V usage is TRBV12-3 or TRBV12-4 and J usage is TRBJ1-3; D remains unclear. CDR3 size: 15 residues. Trimming took off 10 bases at V and 2 bases at J, with 18 bases between the two ends. The CDR3 sequence is CATAREIRAGNTIYF. DNA for the CDR3: TGTGCCACCGCCAGAGAGATTCGAGCTGGAAACACCATATATTTT.

This rearrangement joins TRBV6-1 to TRBJ1-4, with 7 nucleotides matching TRBD1. CDR3 length: 16 amino acids. Trimming at V came to 5 bases and at J to 0 bases, leaving 6 bases not matched to a gene. Germline lookup yields CDR1 MNHNS and CDR2 SASEGT. The CDR3 region is CASSPQGQATNEKLFF. The CDR3 region has the DNA TGTGCCAGCAGTCCTCAAGGACAGGCAACTAATGAAAAACTGTTTTTT.

V and J are TRBV7-9 and TRBJ2-3, with TRBD2 matching over 10 bases. In germline, CDR1 is SEHNR, CDR2 FQNEAQ (reference sequence). The CDR3 is 19 residues long. V dropped 1 base and J dropped 4; count of bases not matched to a gene: 14. Written as DNA, the CDR3 is TGTGCCAGCAGCTTAGGGTCTAGCGGGGGAGGGTCCGCACCAGATACGCAGTATTTT. This sequence encodes CASSLGSSGGGSAPDTQYF.

This clonotype has just a few counts. The chain links TRBV9 to TRBJ1-5; D may be TRBD1 (6 bases). Per the germline V gene, CDR1 is SGDLS and CDR2 is YYNGEE. CDR3 length: 15 residues. V gave up 0 bases and J gave up 4 bases, with 11 bases separating them. The CDR3 spells CASSVGGGGNQPQHF. The CDR3 bases are TGTGCCAGCAGCGTAGGAGGGGGTGGGAATCAGCCCCAGCATTTT.

Comments on this clonotype: This may stem from a read error, because a much larger clone lies one nucleotide away. The chain links TRBV18 to TRBJ1-2; 7 nucleotides line up with TRBD1. The CDR3 is 12 amino acids. Germline lookup yields CDR1 KGHSH and CDR2 LQKENI. CDR3: CSSSYRGYGYTF. The CDR3 DNA reads TGTTCCAGCTCATACAGGGGCTATGGCTACACCTTC.

At least ten counts were recorded for this clonotype. The rearrangement uses TRBV27 and TRBJ2-1; 8 nucleotides match TRBD2. After removal of 5 bases from V and 8 bases from J, the junction contained 5 bases not matched to a gene. CDR3 size: 13 residues. In germline, CDR1 is MNHEY, CDR2 SMNVEV (reference sequence). The CDR3 nucleotides are TGTGCCAGCAGTCCAGGACTAGCATATGAGCAGTTCTTC. Protein sequence: CASSPGLAYEQFF.

Many counts were recorded for this clonotype. The rearrangement uses TRBV20-1 and TRBJ2-7; D gene ambiguous. Germline V gene sequence: CDR1 DFQATT, CDR2 SNEGSKA (reference sequence). There are 16 residues in the CDR3. The V and J ends lost 2 bases and 3 bases respectively, with 20 bases between them. CDR3 sequence (DNA): TGCAGTGCTAGACCCCTCAGGACCCTTGCCCTCTACGAGCAGTACTTC. It specifies CSARPLRTLALYEQYF.

The sample holds many counts of this clonotype. The chain recombines TRBV6-1 with TRBJ1-1; D is possibly TRBD1 (5 bases). Germline CDR1 MNHNS, CDR2 SASEGT. Between the trimmed V and J ends, which lost 4 bases and 1 base, there was a span of 7 bases. The CDR3 extends over 13 amino acids. This CDR3 reads CASSATGNTEAFF. The CDR3 DNA follows: TGTGCCAGCAGTGCTACAGGGAACACTGAAGCTTTCTTT.

About this clonotype itself: A single base separates this from a much larger clone, so it may be a read error. This chain joins TRBV18 and TRBJ2-7, with unresolved D. V was shortened by 3 bases and J by 6 bases, with 15 bases between the two germline ends. The CDR3 is 14 residues long. CDR1 KGHSH and CDR2 LQKENI come from the germline V gene. In DNA, the CDR3 is TGTGCCAGCTCACCCCCCCCAGAGTGGGCCGAGCAGTACTTC. It codes for CASSPPPEWAEQYF.

This clonotype was counted ten times or more. The chain uses TRBV12-3 or TRBV12-4 and TRBJ2-3; D gene unclear. The CDR3 sequence is 13 residues long. With 2 bases removed from V and 3 bases from J, the gap between germline ends came to 6 bases. CDR3 DNA: TGTGCCAGCAGTTTAAAAAGAACAGATACGCAGTATTTT. Protein product: CASSLKRTDTQYF.